This TCR beta chain was captured by sequencing in a study of tumor-infiltrating lymphocytes in primary liver carcinoma. Study-wide background: Each participant had primary liver carcinoma, and surgical resection was the treatment. Whole-study findings and limits: Tumors and blood were compared for top-250-clone fraction, and tumors had the significantly higher value (p = 0.039). Less overlap was seen in tumor-adjacent and tumor-blood pairs than in tumor region pairs.

The authors made TCR beta cDNA from 500 to 600 ng total RNA with a constant-region primer. Libraries of TCR beta came from three nested multiplex PCR rounds with slightly modified ARM-PCR. The two initial PCR rounds, about 9 cycles each, used TRBV1-TRBV30 forward and C-beta reverse primers. One entry per CDR3 protein results from TCRdb running MiXCR on the multiplex PCR reads. The sample includes approximately 330,000 distinct CDR3 sequences, 65% of them seen just once. Germline CDR1 is ENHRY and CDR2 is SYGVKD. The CDR3 consists of 15 residues. Details on this clonotype: Its antigen is as yet unknown. One end of the junction does not line up with germline, which may come from a read error.

Unsorted whole blood served as the source of blood RNA, and germline DNA was extracted as well. Collection of 3 to 4 milliliters of peripheral blood took place before surgery. The chain is built from TRBV10-3 and TRBJ2-3; 7 nucleotides match TRBD2. Sequenced input: peripheral blood. The source of this sequence is a man aged 35-49 years with primary liver carcinoma and hepatitis B virus infection. CDR3 nucleotides: TGTGCCATCAATATTGGGAGGGCCTCCACAGATACGCAGTATTTC. Translated: CAINIGRASTDTQYF.